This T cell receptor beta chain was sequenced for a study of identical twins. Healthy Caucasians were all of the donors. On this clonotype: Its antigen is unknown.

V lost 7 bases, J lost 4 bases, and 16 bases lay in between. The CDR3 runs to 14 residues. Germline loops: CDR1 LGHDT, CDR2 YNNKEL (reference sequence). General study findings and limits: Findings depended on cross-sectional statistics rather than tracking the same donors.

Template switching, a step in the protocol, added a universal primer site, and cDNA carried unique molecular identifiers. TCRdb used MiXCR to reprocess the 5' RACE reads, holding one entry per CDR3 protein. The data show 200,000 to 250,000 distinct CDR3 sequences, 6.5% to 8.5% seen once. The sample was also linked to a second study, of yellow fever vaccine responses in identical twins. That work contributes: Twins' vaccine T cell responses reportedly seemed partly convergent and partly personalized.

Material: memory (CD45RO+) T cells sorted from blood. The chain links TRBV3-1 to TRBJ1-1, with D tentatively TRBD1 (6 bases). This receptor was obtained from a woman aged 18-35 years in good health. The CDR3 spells CASTSSGEGTEAFF. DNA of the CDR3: TGTGCCAGCACCTCTTCAGGGGAGGGCACTGAAGCTTTCTTT.